The sequence of this T cell receptor (beta chain) was determined in a study of blood T cells in healthy people across ages. Study outcomes and limitations: The unsorted PBMCs prevented any conclusive comparison of naive versus antigen-experienced cells. Fewer expanded clones and more diversity marked long-lived versus aged donors.

This CDR3 has 15 amino acids. Germline V lookup: CDR1 LNHNV, CDR2 YYDKDF (reference sequence). Trimming took off 2 bases at V and 7 bases at J, with 15 bases between the two ends. The authors extracted at least 6 micrograms of total RNA per sample. This clonotype was counted between two and nine times. Its antigen is still unknown. It was with a sample-barcoded 5' primer and a J-beta primer mix that a second PCR of about 7 to 12 cycles was run. TCRdb re-called the 5' RACE reads through MiXCR, storing one row per CDR3 protein. Here the sample spans 500,000 to 650,000 distinct CDR3 sequences, about 26% being singletons. The sample was also linked to a second study, of T cells of mothers and their children. That report adds: Reads recorded for TCR beta CDR3 numbered over 9 million per mother and roughly 3 million per child.

The clonotype comes from a boy between 2 and 10 years old in good health. V usage is TRBV15 and J usage is TRBJ2-1; D is perhaps TRBD1 or TRBD2 (5 bases each). Sample: blood. The CDR3 DNA reads as TGTGCCACCAGCAGATCGCGAGGGGCGCATAATGAGCAGTTCTTC. Its translation: CATSRSRGAHNEQFF.